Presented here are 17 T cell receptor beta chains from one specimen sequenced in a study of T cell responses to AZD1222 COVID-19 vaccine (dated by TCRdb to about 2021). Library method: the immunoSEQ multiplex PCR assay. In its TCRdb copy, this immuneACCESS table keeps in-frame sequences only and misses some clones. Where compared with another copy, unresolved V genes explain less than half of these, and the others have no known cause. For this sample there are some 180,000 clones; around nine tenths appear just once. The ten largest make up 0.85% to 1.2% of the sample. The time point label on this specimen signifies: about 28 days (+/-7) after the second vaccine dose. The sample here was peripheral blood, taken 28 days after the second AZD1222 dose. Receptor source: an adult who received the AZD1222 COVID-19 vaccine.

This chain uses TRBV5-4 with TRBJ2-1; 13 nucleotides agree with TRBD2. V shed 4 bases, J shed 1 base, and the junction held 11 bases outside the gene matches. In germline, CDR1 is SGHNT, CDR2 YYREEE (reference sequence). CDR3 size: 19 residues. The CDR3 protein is CASSPKLAGGPGSYNEQFF. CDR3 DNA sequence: TGTGCCAGCAGCCCTAAACTAGCGGGGGGGCCTGGGTCCTACAATGAGCAGTTCTTC.

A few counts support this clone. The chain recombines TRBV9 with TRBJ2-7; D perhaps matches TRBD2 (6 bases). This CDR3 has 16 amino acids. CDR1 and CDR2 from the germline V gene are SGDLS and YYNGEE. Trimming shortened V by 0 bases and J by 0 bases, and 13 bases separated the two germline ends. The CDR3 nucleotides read TGTGCCAGCAGCGTAGATGCGGGGACCCTCTCCTACGAGCAGTACTTC. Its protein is CASSVDAGTLSYEQYF. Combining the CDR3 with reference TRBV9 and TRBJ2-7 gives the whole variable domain DSGVTQTPKHLITATGQRVTLRCSPRSGDLSVYWYQQSLDQGLQFLIQYYNGEERAKGNILERFSAQQFPDLHSELNLSSLELGDSALYFCASSVDAGTLSYEQYFGPGTRLTVT.

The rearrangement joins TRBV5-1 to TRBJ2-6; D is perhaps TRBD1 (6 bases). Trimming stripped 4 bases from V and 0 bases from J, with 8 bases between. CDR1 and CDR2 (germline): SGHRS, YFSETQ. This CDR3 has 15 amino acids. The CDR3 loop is CASSPGASGANVLTF. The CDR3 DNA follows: TGCGCCAGCAGCCCAGGGGCCTCTGGGGCCAACGTCCTGACTTTC.

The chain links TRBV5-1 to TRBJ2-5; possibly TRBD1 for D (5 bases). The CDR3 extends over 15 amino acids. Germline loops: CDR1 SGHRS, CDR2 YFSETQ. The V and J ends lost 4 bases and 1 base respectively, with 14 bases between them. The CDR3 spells CASSRTRQFQETQYF. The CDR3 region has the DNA TGCGCCAGCAGCCGTACCCGACAGTTCCAAGAGACCCAGTACTTC.

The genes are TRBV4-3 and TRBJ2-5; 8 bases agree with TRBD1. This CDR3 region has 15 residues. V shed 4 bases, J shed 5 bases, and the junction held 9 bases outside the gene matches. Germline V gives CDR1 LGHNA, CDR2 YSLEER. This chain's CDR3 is CASSLLQGAGETQYF. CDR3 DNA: TGCGCCAGCAGCCTACTCCAGGGGGCCGGGGAGACCCAGTACTTC.

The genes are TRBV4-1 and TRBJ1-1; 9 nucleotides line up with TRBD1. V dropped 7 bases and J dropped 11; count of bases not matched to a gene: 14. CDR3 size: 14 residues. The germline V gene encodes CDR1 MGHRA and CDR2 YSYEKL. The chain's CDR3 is CASNFPGGTGSAFF. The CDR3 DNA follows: TGCGCCAGCAACTTCCCGGGAGGGACAGGGTCCGCTTTCTTT.

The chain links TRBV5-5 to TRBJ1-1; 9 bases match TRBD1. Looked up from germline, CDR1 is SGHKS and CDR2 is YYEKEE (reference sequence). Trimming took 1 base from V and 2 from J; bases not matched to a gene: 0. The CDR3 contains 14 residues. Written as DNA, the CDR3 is TGTGCCAGCAGCTTGACAGGGGGCAACACTGAAGCTTTCTTT. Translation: CASSLTGGNTEAFF.

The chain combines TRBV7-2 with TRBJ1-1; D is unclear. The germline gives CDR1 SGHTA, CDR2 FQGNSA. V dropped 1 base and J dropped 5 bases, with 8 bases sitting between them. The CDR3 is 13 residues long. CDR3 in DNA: TGTGCCAGCAGCTTAGAATTTTTTACTGAAGCTTTCTTT. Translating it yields CASSLEFFTEAFF. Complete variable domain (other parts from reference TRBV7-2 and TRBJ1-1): GAGVSQSPSNKVTEKGKDVELRCDPISGHTALYWYRQSLGQGLEFLIYFQGNSAPDKSGLPSDRFSAERTGGSVSTLTIQRTQQEDSAVYLCASSLEFFTEAFFGQGTRLTVV.

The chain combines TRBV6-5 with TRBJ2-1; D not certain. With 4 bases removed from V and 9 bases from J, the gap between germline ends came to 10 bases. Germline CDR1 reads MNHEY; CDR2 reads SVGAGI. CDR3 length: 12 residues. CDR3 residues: CASSSLGTEQFF. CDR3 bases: TGTGCCAGCAGTTCCCTAGGTACTGAGCAGTTCTTC.

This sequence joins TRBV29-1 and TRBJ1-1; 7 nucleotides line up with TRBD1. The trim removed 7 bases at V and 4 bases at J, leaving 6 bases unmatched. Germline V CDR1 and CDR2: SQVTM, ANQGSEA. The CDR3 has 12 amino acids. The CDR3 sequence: CSENRGGTEAFF. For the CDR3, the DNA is TGCAGCGAAAACAGGGGTGGCACTGAAGCTTTCTTT.

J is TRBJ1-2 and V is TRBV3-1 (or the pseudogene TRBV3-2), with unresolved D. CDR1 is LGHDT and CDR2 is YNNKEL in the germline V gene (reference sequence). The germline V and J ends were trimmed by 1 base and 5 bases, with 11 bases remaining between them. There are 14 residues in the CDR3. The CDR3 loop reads CASSQGGGRYGYTF. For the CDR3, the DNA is TGTGCCAGCAGCCAAGGTGGCGGACGATATGGCTACACCTTC.

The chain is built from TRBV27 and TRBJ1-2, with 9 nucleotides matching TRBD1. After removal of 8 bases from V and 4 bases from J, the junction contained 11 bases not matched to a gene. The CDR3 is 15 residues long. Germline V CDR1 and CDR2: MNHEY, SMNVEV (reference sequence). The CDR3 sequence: CASSGTGSLFYGYTF. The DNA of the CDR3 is TGTGCCAGCTCGGGGACAGGGTCCCTTTTCTATGGCTACACCTTC.

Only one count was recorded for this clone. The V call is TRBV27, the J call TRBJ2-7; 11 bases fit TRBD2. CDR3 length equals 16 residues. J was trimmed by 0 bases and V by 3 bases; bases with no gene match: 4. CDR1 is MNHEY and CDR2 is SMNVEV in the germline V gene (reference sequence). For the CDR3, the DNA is TGTGCCAGCAGTTTCACTAGCGGGGGCCTCTCCTACGAGCAGTACTTC. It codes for CASSFTSGGLSYEQYF.

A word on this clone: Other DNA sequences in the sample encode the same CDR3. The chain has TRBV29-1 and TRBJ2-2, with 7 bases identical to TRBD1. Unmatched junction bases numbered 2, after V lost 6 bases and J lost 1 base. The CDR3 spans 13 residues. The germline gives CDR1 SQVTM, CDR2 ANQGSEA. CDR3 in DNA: TGCAGCGTGGGGACAGTGAACACCGGGGAGCTGTTTTTT. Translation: CSVGTVNTGELFF.

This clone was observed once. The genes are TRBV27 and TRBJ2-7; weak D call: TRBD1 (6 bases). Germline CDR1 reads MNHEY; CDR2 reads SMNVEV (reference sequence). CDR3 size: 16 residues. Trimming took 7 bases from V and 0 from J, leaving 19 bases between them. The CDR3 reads CASTTEGDDPSYEQYF. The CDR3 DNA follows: TGTGCCAGCACCACAGAGGGGGATGATCCCTCCTACGAGCAGTACTTC.

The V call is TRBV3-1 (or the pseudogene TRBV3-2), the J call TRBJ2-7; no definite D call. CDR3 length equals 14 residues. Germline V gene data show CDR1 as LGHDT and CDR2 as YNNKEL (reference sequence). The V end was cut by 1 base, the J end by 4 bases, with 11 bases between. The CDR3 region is CASSQVDKSYEQYF. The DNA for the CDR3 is TGTGCCAGCAGCCAAGTTGACAAAAGTTACGAGCAGTACTTC.

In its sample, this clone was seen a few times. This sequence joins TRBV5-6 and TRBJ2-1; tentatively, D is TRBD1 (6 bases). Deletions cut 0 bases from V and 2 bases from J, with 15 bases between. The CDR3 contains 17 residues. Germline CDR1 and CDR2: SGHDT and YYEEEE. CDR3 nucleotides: TGTGCCAGCAGCTTGGCCTTCGGACAGCTGACCTACAATGAGCAGTTCTTC. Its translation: CASSLAFGQLTYNEQFF. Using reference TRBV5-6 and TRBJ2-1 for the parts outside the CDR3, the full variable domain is DAGVTQSPTHLIKTRGQQVTLRCSPKSGHDTVSWYQQALGQGPQFIFQYYEEEERQRGNFPDRFSGHQFPNYSSELNVNALLLGDSALYLCASSLAFGQLTYNEQFFGPGTRLTVL.